The text below deals with one T cell receptor beta chain. This sample was taken from a study of blood T cell repertoires in COVID-19. Across the whole study: PBMCs, B-cell-depleted T cells, or T cells provided the cDNA or gDNA that made up the material.

Those who participated ranged in age from roughly 18 to 90 years and resided in about two dozen US areas. Participants had their cohort set by participant-reported clinical history. The repertoire was sequenced with immunoSEQ multiplex PCR; TCRdb's copy has only in-frame clones and lacks some. The table has 190,000 or so clones, approximately 86% seen once; the top ten hold about 4.7%. CDR1 WSHSY and CDR2 SAAADI come from the germline V gene. V was pared by 5 bases and J by 4 bases, with 8 bases between. This CDR3 is 12 amino acids long. The source material was PBMCs or T cells enriched from blood (not recorded which). The chain carries TRBV10-2 and TRBJ1-1; D gene unclear. The sequence was collected from a woman between 25 and 40 years old who had been exposed to COVID-19. For the CDR3, the DNA is TGCGCCAGCAGTTCGACGGGCACTGAAGCTTTCTTT. It encodes CASSSTGTEAFF.